The 25 T cell receptor beta chains below were found in one sample sequenced in a study of identifying expanded T cells in peripheral blood. Data came from immunoSEQ multiplex PCR; TCRdb stores just in-frame clones and leaves some out. Of 85,000 to 95,000 clones listed, 88% are singletons. Sequences were obtained from blood. The origin of the receptors is a person between 18 and 75 years old in good health.

In nucleotides, the CDR3 is TGTGCCAGCTCACCGTTGAGGGCAGGCTATAATTCACCCCTCCACTTT. Translating it yields CASSPLRAGYNSPLHF. This chain joins TRBV18 and TRBJ1-6; D call uncertain. The V gene's germline CDR1 is KGHSH and CDR2 LQKENI. Trimming removed 3 bases at V and 3 bases at J, with 12 bases between. The CDR3 is 16 amino acids.

The V gene is TRBV5-4, the J gene TRBJ2-3; 11 bases fit TRBD1. Germline CDR1 and CDR2: SGHNT and YYREEE (reference sequence). Trimming removed 1 base from V and 6 bases from J; junction bases left unmatched: 16. The CDR3 runs 19 residues. The CDR3 is CASSLPGQGGLLGVDTQYF. The CDR3 region has the DNA TGTGCCAGCAGCTTGCCGGGACAGGGGGGGCTCCTCGGAGTCGATACGCAGTATTTT.

The V gene is TRBV5-4, the J gene TRBJ2-2; D is uncertain. Trimming left V 0 bases short and J 7 bases short, with 7 bases between. This CDR3 is built from 13 residues. Germline assignment: CDR1 SGHNT and CDR2 YYREEE (reference sequence). The CDR3 region is CASSLVLSGELFF. The DNA of the CDR3 is TGTGCCAGCAGCTTGGTTCTTAGCGGGGAGCTGTTTTTT.

The chain uses TRBV4-3 and TRBJ2-7; D uncertain. Trimming shortened V by 1 base and J by 2 bases, and 18 bases separated the two germline ends. Germline-derived CDR1 and CDR2 are LGHNA and YSLEER. This CDR3 comprises 17 residues. The CDR3 nucleotides read TGCGCCAGCAGCCAAGGCCGGCAGGACCCTTATACCTACGAGCAGTACTTC. Translating it yields CASSQGRQDPYTYEQYF.

The chain joins TRBV4-3 to TRBJ1-2; D not resolved. The ends were cut back, 1 base at V and 5 bases at J, with 11 bases in the middle. Germline V gives CDR1 LGHNA, CDR2 YSLEER. The CDR3 has 14 residues. CDR3 in DNA: TGCGCCAGCAGCCAAGCCCGGGCCCTTTATGGCTACACCTTC. Its translation: CASSQARALYGYTF.

This rearrangement joins TRBV5-5 to TRBJ2-7, with 9 bases lining up with TRBD1. Germline V gives CDR1 SGHKS, CDR2 YYEKEE (reference sequence). The ends lost 2 bases at V and 0 bases at J; junction bases unmatched: 6. The CDR3 contains 16 residues. For the CDR3, the DNA is TGTGCCAGCAGCTTACCCCGGGACAGGGACTCCTACGAGCAGTACTTC. This sequence encodes CASSLPRDRDSYEQYF.

This rearrangement joins TRBV7-3 to TRBJ2-1; D possibly matches TRBD1 or TRBD2 (5 bases each). CDR1 and CDR2 (germline): SGHTA, FQGTGA. Trimming took 5 bases from V and 4 from J, leaving 18 bases between them. This CDR3 has 16 amino acids. Written as DNA, the CDR3 is TGTGCCAGCAGCCCGACTCAGGACACGGGATACAATGAGCAGTTCTTC. Encoded protein: CASSPTQDTGYNEQFF.

The V call is TRBV2, the J call TRBJ2-1; D perhaps matches TRBD1 (5 bases). The CDR3 spans 15 residues. V lost 3 bases and J lost 2, with 11 bases in between. Germline V CDR1 and CDR2: SNHLY, FYNNEI. CDR3 sequence reads: CASSEAGQAYNEQFF. The CDR3 DNA follows: TGTGCCAGCAGTGAGGCAGGGCAGGCCTACAATGAGCAGTTCTTC.

This clone was detected only once. The chain recombines TRBV2 with TRBJ2-5, with D perhaps being TRBD1 or TRBD2 (5 bases each). Germline V gene lookup returns CDR1 SNHLY and CDR2 FYNNEI. The V end lost 4 bases, the J end lost 5 bases, and 17 bases lay between the germline ends. CDR3 length: 15 residues. The CDR3 DNA reads as TGTGCCAGCAGTGCGACCGGGACGGTCCGGGAGACCCAGTACTTC. Protein product: CASSATGTVRETQYF.

V and J are TRBV9 and TRBJ1-1; TRBD1 might be the D (5 bases). CDR3 length equals 15 residues. V lost 4 bases and J lost 1, with 14 bases in between. Germline assignment: CDR1 SGDLS and CDR2 YYNGEE. The CDR3 DNA follows: TGTGCCAGCAGCCCCCTGAGGGGAAGGAACACTGAAGCTTTCTTT. Translation gives CASSPLRGRNTEAFF.

This clone was observed a handful of times. The chain links TRBV27 to TRBJ2-2; 9 nucleotides line up with TRBD1. The CDR3 extends over 17 amino acids. Germline V gene sequence: CDR1 MNHEY, CDR2 SMNVEV (reference sequence). V gave up 3 bases and J gave up 4 bases; unmatched junction bases: 9. CDR3 in amino acids: CASSFGTGTLSTGELFF. For the CDR3, the DNA is TGTGCCAGCAGTTTCGGGACAGGGACTCTGTCCACCGGGGAGCTGTTTTTT.

The rearrangement joins TRBV28 to TRBJ2-5; tentatively, D is TRBD1 (5 bases). V was clipped by 8 bases and J by 5 bases, with 15 bases between them. This CDR3 is 13 amino acids long. Germline V CDR1 and CDR2: MDHEN, SYDVKM. The CDR3 sequence: CASGHTPAETQYF. CDR3 nucleotides: TGTGCCAGCGGACACACCCCCGCGGAGACCCAGTACTTC.

The J gene is TRBJ2-5, the V gene TRBV11-2, with 8 bases aligning to TRBD1. The CDR3 extends over 16 amino acids. Germline CDR1 and CDR2: SGHAT and FQNNGV. The junction had 6 bases not matched to a gene; V was cut back by 3 bases and J by 0 bases. The CDR3 sequence is CASSFRQGRYQETQYF. The CDR3 bases are TGTGCCAGCAGCTTCCGACAGGGGCGGTACCAAGAGACCCAGTACTTC.

This sequence joins TRBV29-1 and TRBJ2-5; no clear D gene. This CDR3 contains 12 residues. CDR1 and CDR2 (germline): SQVTM, ANQGSEA. The germline V and J ends were trimmed by 6 bases and 6 bases, with 14 bases remaining between them. CDR3 nucleotides: TGCAGCGTCCGGCTATTAGGGAAGACCCAGTACTTC. This codes for CSVRLLGKTQYF. Looking up the rest from reference TRBV29-1 and TRBJ2-5 gives the full variable domain: SAVISQKPSRDICQRGTSLTIQCQVDSQVTMMFWYRQQPGQSLTLIATANQGSEATYESGFVIDKFPISRPNLTFSTLTVSNMSPEDSSIYLCSVRLLGKTQYFGPGTRLLVL.

This clone was recorded only once. This chain connects TRBV15 to TRBJ2-3, with TRBD2 matching 7 bases. This CDR3 is 17 amino acids long. With V trimmed by 1 base and J by 2 bases, 9 bases remained unmatched. The germline gives CDR1 LNHNV, CDR2 YYDKDF (reference sequence). For the CDR3, the DNA is TGTGCCACCAGCAGAGGGCTAGCGGTAATATTCACAGATACGCAGTATTTT. Protein: CATSRGLAVIFTDTQYF.

The rearrangement links TRBV7-2 to TRBJ2-4, with a tentative D call TRBD1 (5 bases). The CDR3 loop spans 15 amino acids. Germline V lookup: CDR1 SGHTA, CDR2 FQGNSA. Trimming took 5 bases from V and 1 from J, leaving 12 bases between them. DNA of the CDR3: TGTGCCAGCAGCCTAGTGGGGCACGCCAAAAACATTCAGTACTTC. It encodes CASSLVGHAKNIQYF.

The rearrangement uses TRBV19 and TRBJ1-5; D uncertain. Germline CDR1 and CDR2: LNHDA and SQIVND (reference sequence). The V and J ends lost 7 bases and 5 bases respectively, with 9 bases between them. The CDR3 has 12 residues. Here the CDR3 reads CASTDSDQPQHF. In DNA form, the CDR3 reads TGTGCCAGTACCGACTCGGATCAGCCCCAGCATTTT.

This chain uses TRBV2 with TRBJ1-2; 10 positions match TRBD1. The germline gives CDR1 SNHLY, CDR2 FYNNEI. With V trimmed by 6 bases and J by 4 bases, 5 bases remained unmatched. The CDR3 has 14 residues. The CDR3, as DNA: TGTGCCAGCAGCGGGACAGGGGAGGCCTATGGCTACACCTTC. Translation: CASSGTGEAYGYTF.

This rearrangement joins TRBV5-1 to TRBJ2-7; 10 bases fit TRBD1. V was pared by 4 bases and J by 8 bases, with 9 bases of the junction left unmatched. The CDR3 runs to 14 residues. Germline CDR1 and CDR2: SGHRS and YFSETQ. The DNA for the CDR3 is TGCGCCAGCAGCGAGGGACAGGGGATAGTCAAGCAGTACTTC. Encoded protein: CASSEGQGIVKQYF.

V and J are TRBV6-5 and TRBJ1-2; no firm D call. V lost 0 bases and J 0 bases, leaving 8 bases between the germline ends. Germline CDR1 is MNHEY and CDR2 is SVGAGI. The CDR3 loop spans 15 amino acids. In DNA form, the CDR3 reads TGTGCCAGCAGTTACTCGAGGGCGGCTAACTATGGCTACACCTTC. Translating it yields CASSYSRAANYGYTF.

CDR3 protein: CASSQDASLAPGGVAYEQYF. CDR3 DNA: TGTGCCAGCAGCCAAGATGCCTCCTTGGCTCCAGGGGGCGTCGCCTACGAGCAGTACTTC. The genes are TRBV14 and TRBJ2-7; 8 bases match TRBD1. The CDR3 extends over 20 amino acids. V trimming: 0 bases; J trimming: 2 bases; junction bases outside the gene matches: 18. Germline V gene data show CDR1 as SGHDN and CDR2 as FVKESK.

The chain uses TRBV19 and TRBJ1-3; D may be TRBD1 (6 bases). The CDR3 runs to 15 residues. Germline-derived CDR1 and CDR2 are LNHDA and SQIVND (reference sequence). V lost 5 bases and J 3 bases, leaving 14 bases between the germline ends. The CDR3 is CASSPQGRSGNTIYF. Written as DNA, the CDR3 is TGTGCCAGTAGTCCGCAGGGGAGAAGTGGAAACACCATATATTTT.

The chain employs TRBV18 and TRBJ1-1, with 8 bases fitting TRBD1. Germline trimming cut 3 bases from V and 3 bases from J; bases unmatched to any gene: 6. Germline V CDR1 and CDR2: KGHSH, LQKENI. This CDR3 is 15 amino acids long. This CDR3 reads CASSPTGGVDTEAFF. The CDR3 DNA reads as TGTGCCAGCTCACCTACAGGGGGAGTGGACACTGAAGCTTTCTTT.

The chain employs TRBV5-4 and TRBJ1-5; D gene ambiguous. This CDR3 region has 14 residues. In germline, CDR1 is SGHNT, CDR2 YYREEE (reference sequence). The V and J ends lost 1 base and 4 bases respectively, with 9 bases between them. The DNA for the CDR3 is TGTGCCAGCAGCTTGATGGGAGGAAATCAGCCCCAGCATTTT. It yields the protein CASSLMGGNQPQHF.

V gene TRBV5-1 combines with J gene TRBJ2-5, with D perhaps TRBD2 (6 bases). V shed 6 bases and J shed 5 bases, with 17 bases lying between them. The CDR3 is made up of 14 amino acids. Germline lookup yields CDR1 SGHRS and CDR2 YFSETQ. This CDR3 is CASTDGGARETQYF. Here the CDR3 DNA reads TGCGCCAGCACAGATGGAGGGGCTCGGGAGACCCAGTACTTC.